This TCR beta chain was found in a study of T cell responses to AZD1222 COVID-19 vaccine. Study-wide context: It was second doses at about 4 or about 12 weeks that were pooled.

Study-wide results and caveats: Baseline serostatus was positive in only a handful of AZD1222 recipients. Spike regions recognized by vaccine-associated CD4 TCRs spanned the protein, led by 160-218 and 743-854.

A note on this clone: The antigen is not known.

This CDR3 comprises 10 residues. The germline V gene encodes CDR1 GTSNPN and CDR2 SVGIG (reference sequence). Trimming took off 3 bases at V and 8 bases at J, with 7 bases between the two ends. Clones were sequenced by immunoSEQ multiplex PCR, and TCRdb holds only the in-frame ones, with some missing. The table shows about 120,000 clones, with 85% to 90% occurring only once. This sequence was found in an adult in good health. The starting material was peripheral blood, obtained on day 0 of AZD1222 vaccination. The chain joins TRBV30 to TRBJ1-1; D not certain. CDR3 protein: CAWRNEEAFF. The CDR3 nucleotides read TGTGCCTGGAGAAATGAAGAAGCTTTCTTT.